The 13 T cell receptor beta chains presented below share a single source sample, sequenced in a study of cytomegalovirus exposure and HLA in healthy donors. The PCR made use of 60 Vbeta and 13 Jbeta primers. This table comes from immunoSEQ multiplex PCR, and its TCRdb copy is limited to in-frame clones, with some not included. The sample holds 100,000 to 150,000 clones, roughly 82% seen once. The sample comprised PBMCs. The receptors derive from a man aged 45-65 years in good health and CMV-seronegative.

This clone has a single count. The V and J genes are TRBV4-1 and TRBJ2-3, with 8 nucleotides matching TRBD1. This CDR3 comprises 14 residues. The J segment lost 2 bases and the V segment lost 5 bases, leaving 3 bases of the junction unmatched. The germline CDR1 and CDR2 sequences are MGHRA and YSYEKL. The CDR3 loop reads CASSKGQDTDTQYF. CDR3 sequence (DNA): TGCGCCAGCAGCAAGGGACAGGACACAGATACGCAGTATTTT.

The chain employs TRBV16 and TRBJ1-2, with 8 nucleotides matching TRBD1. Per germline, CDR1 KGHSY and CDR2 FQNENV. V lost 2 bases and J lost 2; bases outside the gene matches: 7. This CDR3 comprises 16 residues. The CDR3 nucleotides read TGTGCCAGCAGCCAAAGGTCGAGACAGGGGAACTATGGCTACACCTTC. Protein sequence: CASSQRSRQGNYGYTF.

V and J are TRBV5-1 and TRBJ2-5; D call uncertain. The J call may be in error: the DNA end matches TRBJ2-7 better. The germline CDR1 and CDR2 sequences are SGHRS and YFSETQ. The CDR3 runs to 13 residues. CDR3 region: CASSLTPTYEQYF. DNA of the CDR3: TGCGCCAGCAGCTTAACCCCCACCTACGAGCAGTACTTC.

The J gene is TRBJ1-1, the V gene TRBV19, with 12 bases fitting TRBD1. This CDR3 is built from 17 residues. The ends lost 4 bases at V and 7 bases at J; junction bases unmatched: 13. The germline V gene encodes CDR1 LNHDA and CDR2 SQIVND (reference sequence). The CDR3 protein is CASSTAGTGGVNFEAFF. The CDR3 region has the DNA TGTGCCAGTAGTACCGCCGGGACAGGGGGCGTCAATTTTGAAGCTTTCTTT.

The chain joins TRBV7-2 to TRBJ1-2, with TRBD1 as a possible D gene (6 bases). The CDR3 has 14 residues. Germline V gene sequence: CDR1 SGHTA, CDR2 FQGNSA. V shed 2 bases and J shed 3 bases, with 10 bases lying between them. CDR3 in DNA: TGTGCCAGCAGCTTAAACGCAGGGGACTATGGCTACACCTTC. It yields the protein CASSLNAGDYGYTF.

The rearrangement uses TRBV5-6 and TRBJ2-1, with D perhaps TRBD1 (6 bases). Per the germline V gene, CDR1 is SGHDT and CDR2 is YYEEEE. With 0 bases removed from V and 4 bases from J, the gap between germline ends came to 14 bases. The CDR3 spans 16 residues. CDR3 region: CASSLGRGKDYNEQFF. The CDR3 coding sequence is TGTGCCAGCAGCTTGGGAAGGGGGAAGGATTACAATGAGCAGTTCTTC.

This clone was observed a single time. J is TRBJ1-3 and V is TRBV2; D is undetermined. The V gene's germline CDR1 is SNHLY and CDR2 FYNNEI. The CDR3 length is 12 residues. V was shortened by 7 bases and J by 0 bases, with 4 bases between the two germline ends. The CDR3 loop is CASTYSGNTIYF. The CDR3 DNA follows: TGTGCCAGCACGTACTCTGGAAACACCATATATTTT. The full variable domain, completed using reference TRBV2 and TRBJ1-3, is EPEVTQTPSHQVTQMGQEVILRCVPISNHLYFYWYRQILGQKVEFLVSFYNNEISEKSEIFDDQFSVERPDGSNFTLKIRSTKLEDSAMYFCASTYSGNTIYFGEGSWLTVV.

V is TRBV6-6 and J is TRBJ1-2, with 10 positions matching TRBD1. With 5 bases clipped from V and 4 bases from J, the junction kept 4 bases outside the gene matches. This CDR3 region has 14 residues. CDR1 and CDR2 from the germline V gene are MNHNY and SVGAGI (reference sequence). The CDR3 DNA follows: TGTGCCAGCAGTCGACAGGGGGCGAGCTATGGCTACACCTTC. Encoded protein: CASSRQGASYGYTF.

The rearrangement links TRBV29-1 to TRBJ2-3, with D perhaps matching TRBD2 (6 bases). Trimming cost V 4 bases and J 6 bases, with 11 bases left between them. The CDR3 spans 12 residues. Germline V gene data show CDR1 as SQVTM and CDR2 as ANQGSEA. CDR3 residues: CSVGYLADTQYF. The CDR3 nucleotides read TGCAGCGTTGGTTACCTAGCGGATACGCAGTATTTT.

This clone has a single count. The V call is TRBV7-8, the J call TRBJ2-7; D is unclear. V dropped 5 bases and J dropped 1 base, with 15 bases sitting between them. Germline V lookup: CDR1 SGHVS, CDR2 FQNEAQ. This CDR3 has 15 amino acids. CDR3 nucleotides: TGTGCCAGCAGCCGAAGCCAAGACACATCCTACGAGCAGTACTTC. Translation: CASSRSQDTSYEQYF.

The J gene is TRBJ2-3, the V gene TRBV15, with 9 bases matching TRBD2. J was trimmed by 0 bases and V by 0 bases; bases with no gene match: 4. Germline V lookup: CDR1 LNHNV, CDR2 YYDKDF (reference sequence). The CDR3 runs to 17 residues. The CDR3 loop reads CATSRDLAGTSTDTQYF. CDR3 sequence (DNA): TGTGCCACCAGCAGAGATCTAGCGGGGACTAGCACAGATACGCAGTATTTT.

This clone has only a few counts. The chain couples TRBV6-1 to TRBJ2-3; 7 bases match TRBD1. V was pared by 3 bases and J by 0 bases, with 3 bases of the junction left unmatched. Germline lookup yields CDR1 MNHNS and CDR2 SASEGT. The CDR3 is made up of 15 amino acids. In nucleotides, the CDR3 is TGTGCCAGCAGTGACAGGGGGAGTAGCACAGATACGCAGTATTTT. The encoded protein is CASSDRGSSTDTQYF.

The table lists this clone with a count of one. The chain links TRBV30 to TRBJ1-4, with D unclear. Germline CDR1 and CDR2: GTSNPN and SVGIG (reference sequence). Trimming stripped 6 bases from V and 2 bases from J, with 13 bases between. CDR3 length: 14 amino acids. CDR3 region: CACSRLATNEKLFF. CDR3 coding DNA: TGTGCCTGCTCGAGGCTCGCTACTAATGAAAAACTGTTTTTT. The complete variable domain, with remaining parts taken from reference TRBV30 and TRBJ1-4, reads SQTIHQWPATLVQPVGSPLSLECTVEGTSNPNLYWYRQAAGRGLQLLFYSVGIGQISSEVPQNLSASRPQDRQFILSSKKLLLSDSGFYLCACSRLATNEKLFFGSGTQLSVL.